This TCR beta chain was observed in a study of beta chain features in type 1 diabetes. Study-level results: Within each of all four CD4+ subsets, Type 1 diabetes patients had TCRB CDR3s that were moderately but significantly shorter.

On this clone itself: Antigen: not known.

The investigators reverse transcribed all of the isolated RNA, so they sequenced expressed TCRB transcripts. TCRdb's table, derived via immunoSEQ multiplex PCR, lists solely in-frame clones and lacks some. The repertoire consists of hundreds of thousands of clones, with about 14% occurring once and the leading ten covering 0.035% to 0.04%. The CDR3 length is 15 residues. Germline CDR1 reads LGHNT; CDR2 reads FRNRAP. V was clipped by 4 bases and J by 5 bases; unmatched bases: 8. Material: naive CD4+ T cells from blood. The clonotype comes from a man between 18 and 29 years old with type 1 diabetes. The V and J genes are TRBV12-5 and TRBJ1-5; 7 positions agree with TRBD1. CDR3 region: CASGSDREFDQPQHF. The CDR3 nucleotides are TGTGCTAGTGGTTCTGACAGGGAGTTCGATCAGCCCCAGCATTTT.